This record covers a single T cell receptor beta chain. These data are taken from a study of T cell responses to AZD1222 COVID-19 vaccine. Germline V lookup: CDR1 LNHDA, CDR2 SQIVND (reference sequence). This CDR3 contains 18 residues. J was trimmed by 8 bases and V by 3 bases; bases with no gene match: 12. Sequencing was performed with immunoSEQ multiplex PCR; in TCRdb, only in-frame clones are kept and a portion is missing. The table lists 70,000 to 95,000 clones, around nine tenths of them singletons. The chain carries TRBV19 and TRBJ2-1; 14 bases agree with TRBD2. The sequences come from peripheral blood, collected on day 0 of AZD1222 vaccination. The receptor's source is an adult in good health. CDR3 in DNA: TGTGCCAGTAGTATTGGGGGCCGCGGGACTAGCGGGAGCTATGAGCAGTTCTTC. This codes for CASSIGGRGTSGSYEQFF. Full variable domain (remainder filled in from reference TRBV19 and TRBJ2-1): DGGITQSPKYLFRKEGQNVTLSCEQNLNHDAMYWYRQDPGQGLRLIYYSQIVNDFQKGDIAEGYSVSREKKESFPLTVTSAQKNPTAFYLCASSIGGRGTSGSYEQFFGPGTRLTVL.